These T cell receptor beta chains were read from a single sample in a study of identical twins. A single record per CDR3 protein comes from TCRdb applying MiXCR to the 5' RACE reads. The sample has 520,000 or so distinct CDR3 sequences, less than 25% seen once. Separately, the same data were catalogued under a study of T cells expressing NK-cell markers.

Sequencing was done on a sample of CD4+ T cells sorted from blood. These receptors originate from a woman between 18 and 29 years old in good health. CDR3s include the opening cysteine and the closing phenylalanine or tryptophan. D genes are given only for firm matches. The size field is filled for only some rows; it gives once, few, many or a size class.

CDR3 DNA,CDR3 protein,J gene,D gene,clone size,V gene
TGCGCCAGCAGCCAAGTCCCAGGTTGGGGCTACACCTTC,CASSQVPGWGYTF,TRBJ1-2,NA,NA,TRBV4-3
TGTGCCAGCAGTGGCACGCCGGGACTAGCGGGAGGAGACGGGGAGCTGTTTTTT,CASSGTPGLAGGDGELFF,TRBJ2-2,TRBD2,NA,TRBV6-1
TGTGCCAGTAGTATAGCACGGGGCCAAGAGACCCAGTACTTC,CASSIARGQETQYF,TRBJ2-5,NA,NA,TRBV19
TGTGCCAGCAGCCAAGATTTGAGGGGCTGGTACGAGCAGTACTTC,CASSQDLRGWYEQYF,TRBJ2-7,NA,NA,TRBV3-1
TGCAGCGTCCTACCACGGCAGGGAGAGACCCAGTACTTC,CSVLPRQGETQYF,TRBJ2-5,NA,many,TRBV29-1
TGCAGCGTTGAGTTTGGTGAGCGGGCCAAAAACATTCAGTACTTC,CSVEFGERAKNIQYF,TRBJ2-4,NA,NA,TRBV29-1
TGTGCCAGCAGCTTATTCTCGATCGGGGACACTGAAGCTTTCTTT,CASSLFSIGDTEAFF,TRBJ1-1,NA,NA,TRBV7-6
TGTGCCAGCACTCCGACCCTCAGCTCCTACGAGCAGTACTTC,CASTPTLSSYEQYF,TRBJ2-7,NA,NA,TRBV3-1
TGTGCCAGCGGCCCAGGGATTAACACTGAAGCTTTCTTT,CASGPGINTEAFF,TRBJ1-1,NA,NA,TRBV12-3/TRBV12-4
TGTGCCAGCAGCCGGGGTGGTCTGGGACAGGATGGCTACACCTTC,CASSRGGLGQDGYTF,TRBJ1-2,TRBD1,NA,TRBV7-9
TGTGCCAGCAGTTTGGGGTTGCTGGGGCGGACTGAAGCTTTCTTT,CASSLGLLGRTEAFF,TRBJ1-1,NA,few,TRBV6-5
TGCAGTGCTAGAGAAGGGGGGAGCGGGGCCAACGTCCTGACTTTC,CSAREGGSGANVLTF,TRBJ2-6,NA,many,TRBV20-1
TGTGCCAGCAGCGAGACTGTGACCTACGAGCAGTACTTC,CASSETVTYEQYF,TRBJ2-7,NA,NA,TRBV6-1
TGCAGTGCTGGAAGGAACGGGGCAACCGGGGAGCTGTTTTTT,CSAGRNGATGELFF,TRBJ2-2,NA,NA,TRBV20-1
TGTGCCAGCAGCGTAGGAGGCGGTCATGAAAAACTGTTTTTT,CASSVGGGHEKLFF,TRBJ1-4,NA,NA,TRBV9
TGTGCCAGCAGCTTAGGATGGTCAGTCCAAGAGACCCAGTACTTC,CASSLGWSVQETQYF,TRBJ2-5,NA,NA,TRBV7-9
TGTGCCAGCAGCACTGAGAGCACAGATACGCAGTATTTT,CASSTESTDTQYF,TRBJ2-3,NA,few,TRBV5-4
TGTGCCTCCGAGAGGCCTGGAAACACCATATATTTT,CASERPGNTIYF,TRBJ1-3,NA,few,TRBV10-3
TGCAGTGCTAGACGCCAGATTGAGGAAAAACTGTTTTTT,CSARRQIEEKLFF,TRBJ1-4,NA,NA,TRBV20-1
TGCGCCAGCAGCTTTTATCAGTCGAACACTGAAGCTTTCTTT,CASSFYQSNTEAFF,TRBJ1-1,NA,NA,TRBV5-1
TGCGCCAGCAGCCAAGCGGAAGGGGTTACCACCTTC,CASSQAEGVTTF,TRBJ1-2,NA,NA,TRBV4-3
TGTGCCAGCAGCTTAGGGACAGGGGGGGTTAGCAATCAGCCCCAGCATTTT,CASSLGTGGVSNQPQHF,TRBJ1-5,TRBD1,few,TRBV7-9
TGCAGCGTCCGGTTAGGGGAAAAACTGTTTTTT,CSVRLGEKLFF,TRBJ1-4,NA,few,TRBV29-1
TGTGCCAGCAGTCGCTCCTTTGTGAATGAGCAGTTCTTC,CASSRSFVNEQFF,TRBJ2-1,NA,few,TRBV7-2
TGCAGTGCTACAGGGGCGGGCAAAAACATTCAGTACTTC,CSATGAGKNIQYF,TRBJ2-4,NA,few,TRBV20-1
TGTGCCAGCAGTTCCAGGACGGGGCTAAATTCACCCCTCCACTTT,CASSSRTGLNSPLHF,TRBJ1-6,NA,NA,TRBV27
TGCAGTGCTTGGCTAGCGCCCCGAGATACGCAGTATTTT,CSAWLAPRDTQYF,TRBJ2-3,NA,few,TRBV20-1